Listed below are T cell receptor beta chains from one sample, sequenced in a study of T cell clonotyping in hematopoietic cell transplantation. Sequencing used immunoSEQ multiplex PCR; TCRdb keeps in-frame clones, though not all of them. The sample carries about 70,000 clones, just under 95% recorded once. Material: peripheral blood mononuclear cells. The receptors were gathered from a man in his fifties or sixties in good health. Some clones in this sample may be carry-over from other donors' samples. CDR3s leave out the opening cysteine and the closing phenylalanine or tryptophan. A D gene is named only where the DNA matches it firmly.

d_gene,v_gene,j_gene,CDR3aa
.,TRBV6-1,TRBJ1-1,ASSELGEVGTEAF
.,TRBV12-5,TRBJ2-1,ASGLGTRYNEQF
.,TRBV6-5,TRBJ2-7,ASSYDGNSYEQY
.,TRBV6-1,TRBJ2-5,ASSESETQY
TRBD1,TRBV28,TRBJ2-7,ASSPGTAPAYEQY
TRBD1,TRBV4-2,TRBJ1-2,ASSQDETGSGYT
.,TRBV6-5,TRBJ2-7,ASSFSGASSYEQY
TRBD2,TRBV9,TRBJ2-3,ASSAYSGSTDTQY
.,TRBV29-1,TRBJ2-1,SVEVRASSYNEQF
TRBD2,TRBV5-1,TRBJ2-1,ASSLLANEQF
.,TRBV30,TRBJ2-7,AWSVGSGSSGGEQY
.,TRBV10-3,TRBJ2-3,AISDMGSTDTQY
TRBD1,TRBV6-6,TRBJ1-4,ASRAGTGGANEKLF
TRBD1,TRBV19,TRBJ1-5,ASSGQGPSSYSNQPQH
.,TRBV19,TRBJ1-4,ASHNSGAGDVKLF
.,TRBV7-9,TRBJ1-2,ASSFGTGLVNYGYT
.,TRBV6-5,TRBJ2-7,ASGEVGDYEQY
TRBD2,TRBV30,TRBJ2-7,AWTLGTSGLEQY
.,TRBV5-1,TRBJ1-4,ASSLGLANEKLF
.,TRBV6-5,TRBJ2-7,ASSYSSSSYEQY
.,TRBV4-2,TRBJ2-2,ASSQGEGRPSGVAGELF
TRBD2,TRBV5-6,TRBJ2-1,ASSFYGGGYNEQF
TRBD1,TRBV27,TRBJ1-1,ASSLYGTGEAQSEAF
.,TRBV9,TRBJ2-2,ASSVRRAGGELF
TRBD2,TRBV7-8,TRBJ2-2,ASTGLADTGELF
TRBD1,TRBV2,TRBJ1-2,ASIPGQGIFGYT
.,TRBV28,TRBJ1-5,ASSLPRGNQPQH